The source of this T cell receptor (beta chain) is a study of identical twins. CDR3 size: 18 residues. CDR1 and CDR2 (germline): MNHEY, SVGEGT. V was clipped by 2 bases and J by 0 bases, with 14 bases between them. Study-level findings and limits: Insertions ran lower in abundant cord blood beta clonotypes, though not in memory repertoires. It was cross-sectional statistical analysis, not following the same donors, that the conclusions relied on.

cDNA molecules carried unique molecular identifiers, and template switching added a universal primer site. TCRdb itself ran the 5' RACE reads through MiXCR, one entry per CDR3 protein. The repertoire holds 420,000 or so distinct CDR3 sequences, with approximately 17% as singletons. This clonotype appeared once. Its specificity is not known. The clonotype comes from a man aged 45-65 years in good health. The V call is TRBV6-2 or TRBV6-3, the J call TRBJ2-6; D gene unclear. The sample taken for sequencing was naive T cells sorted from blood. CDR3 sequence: CASSYEIGEASGANVLTF. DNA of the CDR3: TGTGCCAGCAGTTACGAGATCGGTGAGGCCTCTGGGGCCAACGTCCTGACTTTC.